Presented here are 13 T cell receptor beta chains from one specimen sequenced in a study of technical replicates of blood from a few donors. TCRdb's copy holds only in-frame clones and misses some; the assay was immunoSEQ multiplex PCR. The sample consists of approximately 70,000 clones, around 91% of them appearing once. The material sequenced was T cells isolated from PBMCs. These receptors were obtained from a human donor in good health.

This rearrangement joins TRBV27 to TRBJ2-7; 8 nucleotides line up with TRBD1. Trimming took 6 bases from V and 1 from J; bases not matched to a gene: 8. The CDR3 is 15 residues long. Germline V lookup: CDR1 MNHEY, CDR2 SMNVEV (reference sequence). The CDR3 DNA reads TGTGCCAGCAGCCGAAATTACAGGGGGTCCTACGAGCAGTACTTC. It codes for CASSRNYRGSYEQYF.

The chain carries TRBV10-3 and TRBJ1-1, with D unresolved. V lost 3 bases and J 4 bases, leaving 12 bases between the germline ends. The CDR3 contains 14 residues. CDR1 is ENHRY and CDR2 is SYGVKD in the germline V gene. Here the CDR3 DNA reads TGTGCCATCAGTGAATGGAGGGTCGGCACTGAAGCTTTCTTT. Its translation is CAISEWRVGTEAFF.

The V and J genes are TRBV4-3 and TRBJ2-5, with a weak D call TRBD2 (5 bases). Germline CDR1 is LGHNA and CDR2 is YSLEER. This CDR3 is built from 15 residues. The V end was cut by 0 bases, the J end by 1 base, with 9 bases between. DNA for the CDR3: TGCGCCAGCAGCCAAGATTCGGGATTCCAAGAGACCCAGTACTTC. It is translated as CASSQDSGFQETQYF.

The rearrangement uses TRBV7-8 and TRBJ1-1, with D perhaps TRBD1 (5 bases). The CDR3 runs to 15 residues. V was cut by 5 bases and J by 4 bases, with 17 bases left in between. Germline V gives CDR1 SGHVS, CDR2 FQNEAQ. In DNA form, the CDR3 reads TGTGCCAGCAGCCTCGAGTCAGGGTGGATCACTGAAGCTTTCTTT. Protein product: CASSLESGWITEAFF.

The CDR3 DNA reads TGTGCCAGCAGTTACCCGACTAGCGCCCGGGGCGGGGAGCTGTTTTTT. Translation gives CASSYPTSARGGELFF. This sequence joins TRBV6-6 and TRBJ2-2; 8 nucleotides align to TRBD2. The ends lost 2 bases at V and 7 bases at J; junction bases unmatched: 9. The germline gives CDR1 MNHNY, CDR2 SVGAGI (reference sequence). This CDR3 is built from 16 residues.

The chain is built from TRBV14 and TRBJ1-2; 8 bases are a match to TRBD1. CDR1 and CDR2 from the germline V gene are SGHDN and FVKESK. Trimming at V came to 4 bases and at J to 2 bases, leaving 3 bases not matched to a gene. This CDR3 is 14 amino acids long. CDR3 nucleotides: TGTGCCAGCAGCCTCCGGGACAGGAACTATGGCTACACCTTC. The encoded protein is CASSLRDRNYGYTF.

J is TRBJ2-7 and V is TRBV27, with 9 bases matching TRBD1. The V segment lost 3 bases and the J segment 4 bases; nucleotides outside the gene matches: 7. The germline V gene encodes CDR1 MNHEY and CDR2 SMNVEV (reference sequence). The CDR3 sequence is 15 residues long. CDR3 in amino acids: CASSFGRGTGYEQYF. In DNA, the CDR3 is TGTGCCAGCAGTTTTGGACGCGGGACAGGGTACGAGCAGTACTTC.

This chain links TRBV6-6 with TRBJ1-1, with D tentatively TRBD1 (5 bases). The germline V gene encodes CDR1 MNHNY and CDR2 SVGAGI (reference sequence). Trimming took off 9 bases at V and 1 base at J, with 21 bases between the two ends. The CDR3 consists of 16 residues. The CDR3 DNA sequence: TGTGCCAGTCTGCAACTCCAAGGGGCGAAGAACACTGAAGCTTTCTTT. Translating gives CASLQLQGAKNTEAFF.

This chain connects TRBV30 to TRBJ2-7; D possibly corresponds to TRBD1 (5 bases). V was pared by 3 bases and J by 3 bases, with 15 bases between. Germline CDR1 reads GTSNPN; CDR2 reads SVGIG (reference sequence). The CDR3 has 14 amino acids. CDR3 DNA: TGTGCCTGGAGCTTGACAGTCCCCTACTACGAGCAGTACTTC. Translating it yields CAWSLTVPYYEQYF.

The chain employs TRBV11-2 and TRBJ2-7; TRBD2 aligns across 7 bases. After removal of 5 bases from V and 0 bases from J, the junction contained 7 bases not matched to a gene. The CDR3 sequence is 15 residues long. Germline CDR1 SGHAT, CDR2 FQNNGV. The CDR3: CASSPRDYASYEQYF. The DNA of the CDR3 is TGTGCCAGCAGCCCTCGGGACTATGCCTCCTACGAGCAGTACTTC.

The CDR3 DNA reads TGTGCCAGCAGTGGACAGTTTGAAGCTTTCTTT. Protein sequence: CASSGQFEAFF. The chain has TRBV6-5 and TRBJ1-1, with D maybe TRBD1 (6 bases). This CDR3 has 11 amino acids. CDR1 is MNHEY and CDR2 is SVGAGI in the germline V gene. Trimming shortened V by 5 bases and J by 7 bases, and 8 bases separated the two germline ends.

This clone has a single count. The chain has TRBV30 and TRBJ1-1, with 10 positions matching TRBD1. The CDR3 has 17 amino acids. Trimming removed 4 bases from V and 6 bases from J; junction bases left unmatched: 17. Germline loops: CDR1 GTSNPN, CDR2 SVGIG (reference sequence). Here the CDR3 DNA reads TGTGCCTGGATGCGACAGGGGGCGCCAGCTTGGGGGTCTGAAGCTTTCTTT. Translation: CAWMRQGAPAWGSEAFF.

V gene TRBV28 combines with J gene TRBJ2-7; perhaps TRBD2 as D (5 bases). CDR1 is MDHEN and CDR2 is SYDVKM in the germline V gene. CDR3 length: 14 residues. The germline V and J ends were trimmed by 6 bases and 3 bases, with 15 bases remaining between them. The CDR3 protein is CASSRPGIDYEQYF. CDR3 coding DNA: TGTGCCAGCAGCCGCCCCGGGATTGACTACGAGCAGTACTTC.